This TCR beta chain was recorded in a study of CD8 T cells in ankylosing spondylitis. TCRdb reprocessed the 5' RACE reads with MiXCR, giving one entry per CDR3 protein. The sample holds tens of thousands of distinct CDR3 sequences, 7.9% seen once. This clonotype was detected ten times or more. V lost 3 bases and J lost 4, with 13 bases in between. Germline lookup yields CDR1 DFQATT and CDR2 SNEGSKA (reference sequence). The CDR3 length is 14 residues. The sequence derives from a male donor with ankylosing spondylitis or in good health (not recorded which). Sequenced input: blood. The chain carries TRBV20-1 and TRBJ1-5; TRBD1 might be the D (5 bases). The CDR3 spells CSARGPGENQPQHF. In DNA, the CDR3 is TGCAGTGCTAGGGGACCTGGGGAAAATCAGCCCCAGCATTTT.